Detailed here is one T cell receptor (beta chain). Its recognized antigen is unknown. The input lacks base qualities; no much larger clone sits a single base away. The data derive from a study of shared clonotypes between healthy human individuals (dated by TCRdb to 2020 to 2022). Some background on the complete study: The cohort included three men and a couple of women between 18 and 49 years of age. To estimate repertoire size and how much clonotype sharing occurs between individuals, the study deeply sequenced the blood TCR repertoires of five healthy adults. To increase sequencing depth and limit assay-specific biases, TCR repertoire library preparation and sequencing were carried out by different laboratories using diverse techniques. Per donor, three plates each were used for CD4 naive and CD4 memory, two for CD8 naive, and one for CD8 memory. Leukapheresis yielded between about 0.85 and 10 billion PBMCs per donor.

TCR CDR3 regions were amplified from genomic DNA by multiplex PCR using the deep immunoSEQ assay. For each cell subset, the extracted genomic DNA was distributed evenly across all wells of several immunoSEQ 96-well plates, and each plate served as one replicate. For sorted subsets, about 200 ng genomic DNA, equal to 30,000 or so T cell genomes, was loaded into each replicate PCR. The purified libraries were quantified using a Qubit 3.0 fluorometer, sized with a Bioanalyzer 2100, and then quantified again using the KAPA Library Quantification kit. Every immunoSEQ 96-well plate was sequenced on a separate single-read 150-cycle Illumina NextSeq 550 flow cell. The authors processed their data as follows. Because the immunoSEQ output held only junctional sequences and lacked quality scores, the filtering could not match the filtering applied to full-length reads. Sequences were annotated with PyIR, a Python wrapper for IgBLAST v1.9, and V/J genes and CDR3 were assigned using IMGT germline references. Any read was removed if the V/J assignment was weak (E-value above 1e-6), the CDR3 was missing, or the read contained stop codons, out-of-frame junctions, or ambiguous translated residues. V3J clonotypes were defined as sequences sharing an identical inferred V gene, J gene, and CDR3 amino acid sequence. Percentage overlap between repertoires was calculated by dividing the number of shared unique clonotypes by the size of the smaller repertoire. Richness of each repertoire was evaluated using RTK rarefaction, the Chao1 estimator, and Recon v2.1 estimates of unobserved clonotypes. Generation probabilities for all TCRbeta clonotypes obtained by the gDNA method from a few donors were computed using OLGA. The source is immuneACCESS, and TCRdb retained only in-frame sequences with V and J called. Part of the clones is not carried over; for the studies checked, unresolved V genes explain less than half of this, and the remainder is unexplained. Clone size and V and J calls were adopted from that table, with D and trimming inferred from the DNA. For this sample the table gives about 650,000 clones, of which 95% to 96% were detected only once. The ten largest clonotypes hold over 0.09% of the sample.

The paper as a whole reports these results and caveats: Naive subsets generally had larger estimated clonotype richness than memory subsets. Sampling was restricted to blood, and TCR repertoires in tissue are likely to differ from TCR repertoires in blood. Pairwise subsampling indicated that sequencing depth was expected to affect the degree of clonotype sharing among donors. Higher generation probabilities were observed for clonotypes shared by all four sorted-subset donors than for non-shared clonotypes. Across a handful of donors, 4.5% to 6.5% of naive CD4, approximately 4% of naive CD8, under 2.5% of memory CD4, and approximately 0.42% of memory CD8 clonotypes were shared. Rarefaction of sorted-subset datasets indicated incomplete sequencing despite the large sequencing depth. The small number of donors limited the genetic and exposure-history diversity represented.

CD8 naive samples consisted of CD45RO-negative cells that were positively selected for CCR7, yielding a CD45RA+CCR7+ population without TemRA cells. Donors were healthy HIV-negative adults with no recently reported acute infections or vaccinations. Every donor was a Caucasian adult living in Nashville, Tennessee, USA. Blood was obtained by leukapheresis, after which PBMCs were separated by Ficoll-Histopaque density gradient centrifugation and cryopreserved in liquid nitrogen vapor phase. Analytical flow cytometry was used to check the purity and quantity of each magnetically sorted T cell population. Each sorted fraction had its genomic DNA isolated and then quantified by UV absorbance on a Nanodrop 2000c. The TCR originated in a woman aged 30 to 39 in good health. Sequenced: naive CD8+ T cells sorted from blood. The sample's cell subset or site, from its label and the paper: CD45RA+CCR7+.

The DNA is as follows: TGTGCCAGCAGCTCCCCCCCGGATACGAACACTGAAGCTTTCTTT. The translation is CASSSPPDTNTEAFF. The sequence joins TRBV7-9 to TRBJ1-1; the D gene lacks a confident call. From its cysteine to its phenylalanine, the CDR3 spans 15 amino acids. Just CDR3 DNA is preserved here, 45 bases in frame from base 1. CDR1 and CDR2 are drawn from the germline V gene (reference sequence): SEHNR, FQNEAQ. Cut back by 4 bases and 1 base, the V and J ends lie 13 bases apart. Beyond the CDR3, the reference TRBV7-9 and TRBJ1-1 genes provide the residues; the full variable domain reads: DTGVSQNPRHKITKRGQNVTFRCDPISEHNRLYWYRQTLGQGPEFLTYFQNEAQLEKSRLLSDRFSAERPKGSFSTLEIQRTEQGDSAMYLCASSSPPDTNTEAFFGQGTRLTVV.